This T cell receptor beta chain is drawn from a study of blood T cells in healthy people across ages. This clonotype has ten or more counts. Ranging in age from about 6 to 95, the donors were healthy Caucasian individuals from Russia. Germline values: CDR1 KGHSH, CDR2 LQKENI. Trimming cost V 8 bases and J 4 bases, with 9 bases left between them. This CDR3 has 12 residues. Primers used in a second PCR of roughly 6 to 12 cycles were a sample-barcoded 5' primer and a J-beta primer mix. Every cDNA was tagged by a template-switch adaptor with 12 random nucleotides. TCRdb passed the 5' RACE reads through MiXCR, listing each CDR3 protein once. Of about 1.7 million distinct CDR3 sequences in the sample, about 28% were seen once.

V gene TRBV18 combines with J gene TRBJ2-1, with D hard to call. The TCR sequence derives from a woman aged 25 to 39 in good health. Sequences were obtained from blood. The CDR3 DNA follows: TGTGCCAGCAGTCCAGGATACAATGAGCAGTTCTTC. It codes for CASSPGYNEQFF.